Detailed here is one T cell receptor beta chain. Which antigen it targets is not known. No quality values exist for individual bases; no much larger clone is one base distant. This specimen comes from a study of CD8 T cells in Susac syndrome (dated by TCRdb to about 2019). Background on the whole study: The study used repertoire sequencing to test whether antigen drove CD8+ T cell activation and differentiation in Susac syndrome.

Summary of the overall study and its limitations: The study acknowledged that relatively few individuals were included in the TCR sequencing and HLA analysis.

RNA was extracted using the RNeasy kit, and 0.5 to 1 microgram was reverse transcribed with random hexamers. The immunoSEQ multiplex PCR assay, which covers 54 Vbeta and 13 Jbeta segments, was used to amplify TCR beta CDR3 regions. PCR amplification bias was corrected by using a synthetic template baseline for primer optimization and computational correction. In the original analysis: Reads were annotated to V, D and J genes according to IMGT and were analyzed with immunoSEQ Analyzer, with only productive sequences retained. Clonality was calculated as one minus the Shannon entropy normalized by log2 of the number of productive unique sequences. For each patient and control, public and private clones were evaluated within the 100 most prevalent clones. Clones were defined as Susac-specific if absent from the healthy and MS cohorts, from 1052 published viral clones and from other ImmuneACCESS disease sequences. TCRdb applied fastp at Q25 and MiXCR to the public reads, then kept only in-frame beta chains. Rows merge per CDR3 protein into single entries with the most common DNA and genes. The V and J calls and clone size come from TCRdb's table, not from the authors' own analysis. Present in this sample are 150,000 to 200,000 distinct CDR3 sequences, under 95% of which were seen just once. The biggest ten clones account for roughly 0.1% of the sample.

The CDR3 covers 16 residues, taking in both the cysteine and the phenylalanine. Only the CDR3 DNA stays, 48 bases, in frame from base 1. CDR1 MNHEY and CDR2 SVGEGT are derived from the germline V gene. The V and J ends are trimmed by 1 base and 0 bases, leaving 7 bases between them. Peripheral blood CD8+ and CD4+ T cells from healthy donors, Susac syndrome patients and multiple sclerosis patients were profiled using high-throughput TCR beta sequencing. Treatment-naive patients with stable or active relapsing-remitting disease fulfilling revised McDonald criteria were used as multiple sclerosis controls. Bulk CD8+ and CD4+ T cells were purified by magnetic negative isolation, while CD8+ TEMRA cells were enriched using FACS. Blood was drawn into EDTA tubes, processed within 24 hours, and PBMCs were isolated by density gradient centrifugation. PBMCs intended for TCR sequencing were frozen in liquid nitrogen and were later thawed in a 37 degrees C water bath. Purity of sorted or isolated CD4+, CD8+ and CD8+ TEMRA cells was at least 90%.

The sample comprised CD4+ T cells from PBMCs. The rearranged segments are TRBV6-2 or TRBV6-3 and TRBJ2-6; matching of 5 bases hints at TRBD2 as the D gene. The sequence came from a human donor with multiple sclerosis. The encoded CDR3 is CASSYFGGSGANVLTF. The sequence in DNA is TGTGCCAGCAGTTACTTCGGAGGCTCTGGGGCCAACGTCCTGACTTTC.